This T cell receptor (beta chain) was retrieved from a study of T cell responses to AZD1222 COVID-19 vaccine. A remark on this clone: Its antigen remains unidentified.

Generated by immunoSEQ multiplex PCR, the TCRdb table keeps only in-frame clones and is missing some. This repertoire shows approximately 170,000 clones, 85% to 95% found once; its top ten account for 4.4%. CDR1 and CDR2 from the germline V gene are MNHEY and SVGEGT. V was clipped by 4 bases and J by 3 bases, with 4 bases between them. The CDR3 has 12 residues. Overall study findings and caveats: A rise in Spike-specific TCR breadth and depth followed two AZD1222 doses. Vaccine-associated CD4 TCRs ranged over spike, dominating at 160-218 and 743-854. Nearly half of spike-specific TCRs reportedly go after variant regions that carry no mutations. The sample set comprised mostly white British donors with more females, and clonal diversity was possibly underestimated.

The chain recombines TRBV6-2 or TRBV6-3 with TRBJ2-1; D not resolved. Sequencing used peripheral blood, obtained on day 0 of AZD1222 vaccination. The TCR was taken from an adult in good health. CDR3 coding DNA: TGTGCCAGCAGTTCCCGCTACAATGAGCAGTTCTTC. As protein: CASSSRYNEQFF.